The clone carrying this T cell receptor beta chain was seen only a few times. The record originates from a study of blood T cell repertoires in COVID-19. Study-level background: There were acute and convalescent COVID-19 samples, and they came from the United States, Italy and Spain. PBMCs, B-cell-depleted T cells, or T cells were the source of the cDNA or gDNA that made up the material.

This CDR3 has 17 amino acids. CDR1 is MNHEY, CDR2 SVGEGT, per germline. Germline trimming cut 6 bases from V and 2 bases from J; bases unmatched to any gene: 8. Methods used by the authors: From reference gene primer amplification, estimates of nucleated cell counts were derived. The protocol was immunoSEQ multiplex PCR, while the TCRdb copy is restricted to in-frame clones and leaves out a portion. V, J and clone size are taken as reported in that table, and D and trimming were inferred from the DNA itself. The sample contains 180,000 or so clones, more than 70% of which appear only once. Sequenced sample: peripheral blood. The rearrangement uses TRBV6-2 or TRBV6-3 and TRBJ1-5; 12 positions agree with TRBD1. This sequence was found in an elderly woman with active or convalescent COVID-19. The CDR3 region has the DNA TGTGCCAGCAGCACCGGGACAGGGGGCGGGGGCAATCAGCCCCAGCATTTT. Translating it yields CASSTGTGGGGNQPQHF.